This paragraph reports one T cell receptor (beta chain). No antigen is known for it. Trimming removed 7 bases from V and 0 bases from J; junction bases left unmatched: 6. Germline V gene lookup returns CDR1 MDHEN and CDR2 SYDVKM. The CDR3 has 15 amino acids. The data originate from a study of cytomegalovirus exposure and HLA in healthy donors. Regarding the study as a whole: A prior analysis recorded that most TCR beta V segments were productive about 87% or about 30% of the time. Specificity for CMV antigens was confirmed in vitro for a few of the CMV-associated chains.

Healthy people donating bone marrow made up the donors. PCR used 60 Vbeta primers and 13 Jbeta primers. Method: immunoSEQ multiplex PCR; TCRdb's copy keeps in-frame clones and lacks some. Here the sample spans some 150,000 clones, roughly 81% being singletons. The source is a young woman in good health and CMV-seronegative. Material: PBMCs. V usage is TRBV28 and J usage is TRBJ2-3, with 8 bases lining up with TRBD1. The CDR3 bases are TGTGCCAGCACTCCCCAGGGGGCGAGCACAGATACGCAGTATTTT. Encoded protein: CASTPQGASTDTQYF.